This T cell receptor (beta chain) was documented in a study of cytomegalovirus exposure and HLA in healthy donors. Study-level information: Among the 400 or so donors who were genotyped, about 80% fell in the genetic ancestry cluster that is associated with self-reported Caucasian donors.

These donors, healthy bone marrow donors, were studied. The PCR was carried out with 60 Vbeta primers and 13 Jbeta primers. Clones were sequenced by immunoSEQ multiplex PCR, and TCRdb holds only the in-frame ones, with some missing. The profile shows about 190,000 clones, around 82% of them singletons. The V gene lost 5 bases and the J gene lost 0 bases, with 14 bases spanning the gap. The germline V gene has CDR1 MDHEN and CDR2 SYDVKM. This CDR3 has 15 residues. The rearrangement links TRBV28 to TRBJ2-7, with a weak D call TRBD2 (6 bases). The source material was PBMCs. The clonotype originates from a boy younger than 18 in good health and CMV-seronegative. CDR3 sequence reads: CASSPVAASSYEQYF. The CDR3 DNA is TGTGCCAGCAGTCCCGTAGCGGCTAGCTCCTACGAGCAGTACTTC. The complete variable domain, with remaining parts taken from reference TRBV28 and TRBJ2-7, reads DVKVTQSSRYLVKRTGEKVFLECVQDMDHENMFWYRQDPGLGLRLIYFSYDVKMKEKGDIPEGYSVSREKKERFSLILESASTNQTSMYLCASSPVAASSYEQYFGPGTRLTVT.